The sequence of this T cell receptor (beta chain) was determined in a study of tumor-infiltrating lymphocytes in primary liver carcinoma. On the study more broadly: Those enrolled were patients of both sexes, who were aged 30 to 69 years.

Unsorted whole blood supplied the RNA, and germline DNA was extracted too. Those patients suffered from chronic HBV infection and were treatment-naive. Surgery was preceded by the collection of around 3.8 milliliters of peripheral blood. The CDR3 sequence is 17 residues long. Germline loops: CDR1 SGHAT, CDR2 FQDESV (reference sequence). Making TCR beta cDNA involved approximately 530 ng total RNA and a constant-region primer. Investigators got TCR beta libraries out of three nested multiplex PCR rounds, done with slightly modified ARM-PCR. TRBV1-TRBV30 forward primers paired with a C-beta reverse primer were used in the first two PCR rounds, which ran roughly 10 cycles each. Using its own MiXCR run on the multiplex PCR reads, TCRdb lists one record per CDR3 protein. The sample records about 210,000 distinct CDR3 sequences, about 65% being singletons. About this clonotype itself: No antigen is known for it. An end of the junction does not agree with germline; a read error may underlie this.

Study-wide points: Among the pair types, tumor region pairs showed more overlap than tumor-adjacent and tumor-blood pairs.

This clonotype was sampled from a woman aged 55-70 years with primary liver carcinoma and hepatitis B virus infection. The V and J genes are TRBV11-1 and TRBJ2-1; 8 bases line up with TRBD2. The sample taken for sequencing was peripheral blood. The CDR3 protein is CPSILPLFSGSTNEQFF. The CDR3 region has the DNA TGTCCCAGCATCTTACCGCTCTTCAGCGGGAGTACGAATGAGCAGTTCTTC.